Detailed here is one T cell receptor beta chain. Its antigen is currently unknown. V dropped 8 bases and J dropped 2; count of bases not matched to a gene: 5. This CDR3 contains 14 residues. Germline V CDR1 and CDR2: LNHNV, YYDKDF (reference sequence). The sample originates from a study of shared clonotypes between healthy human individuals. Whole-study results and caveats: Memory subsets generally showed smaller estimated richness than naive subsets did. Sampling was confined to blood; repertoires within tissues likely differ.

The data were produced by immunoSEQ multiplex PCR, yet TCRdb's version contains in-frame clones alone and is incomplete. In the table there are roughly 1,000,000 clones, 75% to 80% of which are singletons. Splitting of CD4+ cells produced CD45RA+ naive and CD45RA-negative memory subsets. This receptor was identified in a man aged 18 to 30 in good health. Some clones in this sample may be carry-over from other donors' samples. The sequenced sample consisted of memory CD4+ T cells from PBMCs. The subset here: CD45RA-negative fraction. V gene TRBV15 combines with J gene TRBJ2-4, with 8 bases that match TRBD2. The CDR3 region has the DNA TGTGCCACCGCCGGGAGGGGTTCCAAAAACATTCAGTACTTC. It translates to CATAGRGSKNIQYF.